Listed below are T cell receptor beta chains from one sample, sequenced in a study of blood T cell repertoires in COVID-19. Measured with immunoSEQ multiplex PCR; TCRdb has only the in-frame clones, and not every one. The sample shows 200,000 to 250,000 clones, roughly 85% of them seen only once. The sequencing sample was made of peripheral blood. Receptors were obtained from a woman under 30 who had recovered from COVID-19. Each CDR3 is given with its conserved first and last residue. D genes are given only for firm matches. Size values are once, few and many counts, or a class for expanded clones, and some rows have none.

- TRBJ2-7 TRBV5-6 TRBD1 TGTGCCAGCAGCATAGACAGGGAAGGTCAGTACTTC CASSIDREGQYF
- TRBJ1-1 TRBV29-1 - TGCAGCGTTGAAACGATGCTAGTGGCTGAAGCTTTCTTT CSVETMLVAEAFF
few TRBJ1-1 TRBV6-1 - TGTGCCAGCAGTGAAGACAGGGTAGGTGGGTACACTGAAGCTTTCTTT CASSEDRVGGYTEAFF
- TRBJ1-2 TRBV6-4 - TGTGCCAGCAGTGACTCTCGGGGGGCGAATATTAACGGCTACACCTTC CASSDSRGANINGYTF
few TRBJ2-7 TRBV29-1 - TGCAGCGTTAAAGGACAGTCCTACGAGCAGTACTTC CSVKGQSYEQYF
once TRBJ2-1 TRBV19 - TGTGCCAGTAGTGTCCTATTGTACAATGAGCAGTTCTTC CASSVLLYNEQFF
- TRBJ2-1 TRBV14 - TGTGCCAGCAGCCTATTTCAGGGTGCTGAGCAGTTCTTC CASSLFQGAEQFF
- TRBJ1-1 TRBV19 - TGTGCCAGTAGTACCAACAGGCTAATGAACACTGAAGCTTTCTTT CASSTNRLMNTEAFF
- TRBJ1-1 TRBV10-3 - TGTGCCATCAGGACCAGGGGCTCGGACACTGAAGCTTTCTTT CAIRTRGSDTEAFF
- TRBJ2-2 TRBV4-1 - TGCGCCAGCAGCCAAGAGAACAGGGCAACCGGGGAGCTGTTTTTT CASSQENRATGELFF
- TRBJ2-1 TRBV5-5 TRBD2 TGTGCCAGCAGCTCCCCGGGACTAGCGGCAATTCCGCAGTTCTTC CASSSPGLAAIPQFF
- TRBJ2-7 TRBV7-2 TRBD2 TGTGCCAGCAGCCTAAGCGGGAGTCTCGACGAGCAGTACTTC CASSLSGSLDEQYF
once TRBJ2-7 TRBV29-1 TRBD2 TGCAGCGCCGGGACTAGCAGAAATCGGGTATTGCAGTACTTC CSAGTSRNRVLQYF
few TRBJ1-5 TRBV19 - TGTGCCAGTAGTCTCGGTCAAAAACCCCAGCATTTT CASSLGQKPQHF
- TRBJ2-7 TRBV11-2 TRBD2 TGTGCCAGCAGACTAAACTCCGGGACTAGCGGGAGAAAGTCCCACGAGCAGTACTTC CASRLNSGTSGRKSHEQYF
once TRBJ2-7 TRBV4-3 TRBD2 TGCGCCAGCAGCCAAATGACTAGCGGGAGTATTTACGAGCAGTACTTC CASSQMTSGSIYEQYF
- TRBJ2-5 TRBV9 TRBD2 TGTGCCAGCAGCGTAGGGACTAGCGGGAGCGGGGAGACCCAGTACTTC CASSVGTSGSGETQYF
- TRBJ1-5 TRBV19 - TGTGCCAGTAGTATAGTGGGGCAACGCAATCAGCCCCAGCATTTT CASSIVGQRNQPQHF
- TRBJ2-7 TRBV7-2 - TGTGCCAGCAGACCTCCGAGCTTATTCGAGCAGTACTTC CASRPPSLFEQYF
- TRBJ1-2 TRBV5-1 - TGCGCCAGCAGCTTGGAGATCAGGCGGGCTGGCTACACCTTC CASSLEIRRAGYTF
- TRBJ2-7 TRBV9 TRBD2 TGTGCCAGCAGCAATCCAACGCGGACTAGCGGGAGCTCCTACGAGCAGTACTTC CASSNPTRTSGSSYEQYF
- TRBJ1-2 TRBV30 TRBD1 TGTGCCTGGAAACAGGGGAGTGATGGCTACACCTTC CAWKQGSDGYTF
few TRBJ2-2 TRBV13 TRBD2 TGTGCCAGCAGCAAGACTAGCGGGAGGGCCGGGGAGCTGTTTTTT CASSKTSGRAGELFF
few TRBJ2-2 TRBV25-1 TRBD2 TGTGCCAGCAGTGAATCCCCGACTAGCGGGATGGTAGCGGGGGAGCTGTTTTTT CASSESPTSGMVAGELFF
- TRBJ1-2 TRBV12-3/TRBV12-4 - TGTGCCAGCAGTTTATCAGGGTTTGGCTACACCTTC CASSLSGFGYTF
- TRBJ2-7 TRBV9 TRBD2 TGTGCCAGCAGCATTGGACTAGCGGGAGGGTACGAGCAGTACTTC CASSIGLAGGYEQYF
- TRBJ1-4 TRBV12-3/TRBV12-4 - TGTGCCAGCACCAATCTGAGAGGAAAACTGTTTTTT CASTNLRGKLFF
- TRBJ1-5 TRBV10-3 - TGTGCCATCAGTGAAGGAAGGACAGCTGGTCAGCCCCAGCATTTT CAISEGRTAGQPQHF
- TRBJ2-1 TRBV13 - TGTGCCAGCAGACAGAACTACAATGAGCAGTTCTTC CASRQNYNEQFF
- TRBJ2-3 TRBV19 - TGTGCCAGTAGTATACTAGAGGCGGCTGATACGCAGTATTTT CASSILEAADTQYF
- TRBJ2-1 TRBV5-1 TRBD2 TGCGCCAGCAGCTTGGCTGTAGCGGGAGGTTACAATGAGCAGTTCTTC CASSLAVAGGYNEQFF
few TRBJ2-7 TRBV7-2 TRBD2 TGTGCCAGCAGCTCCCAGAGCGGGAGCTACGAGCAGTACTTC CASSSQSGSYEQYF
once TRBJ2-1 TRBV10-1 - TGCGCCAGCAGTGATGTCCTAGATGGGAATGAGCAGTTCTTC CASSDVLDGNEQFF
- TRBJ1-1 TRBV6-6 - TGTGCCAGCAGTCTACAGGGGAACACTGAAGCTTTCTTT CASSLQGNTEAFF
few TRBJ2-3 TRBV7-3 TRBD2 TGTGCCAGCAGTCGTAGCGGGACTGATACGCAGTATTTT CASSRSGTDTQYF
- TRBJ2-5 TRBV30 - TGTGCCTGGACCCTTAACCAAGAGACCCAGTACTTC CAWTLNQETQYF
- TRBJ2-7 TRBV27 - TGTGCCAGCAGCACAGGAGGGAGCCTCTACGAGCAGTACTTC CASSTGGSLYEQYF
- TRBJ1-5 TRBV7-9 TRBD1 TGTGCCAGCAGCCCCCGGGACAGTAATAGCAATCAGCCCCAGCATTTT CASSPRDSNSNQPQHF
- TRBJ2-1 TRBV6-5 - TGTGCCAGCAGTTACGGCGGTGTATACAATGAGCAGTTCTTC CASSYGGVYNEQFF
- TRBJ1-1 TRBV6-2/TRBV6-3 - TGTGCCAGCAGTTACGCGAGGAACACTGAAGCTTTCTTT CASSYARNTEAFF
- TRBJ2-3 TRBV29-1 - TGCAGCGTTGAGACACCCAGGAGCACAGATACGCAGTATTTT CSVETPRSTDTQYF
- TRBJ2-1 TRBV7-3 TRBD2 TGTGCCAGCAGCTTAAGGATGGGCGGGAGTTTCGACAATGAGCAGTTCTTC CASSLRMGGSFDNEQFF
- TRBJ2-1 TRBV7-2 - TGTGCCAGCAGCTTAGTCCGGCGGGACCGAGGCTGGAATGAGCAGTTCTTC CASSLVRRDRGWNEQFF
- TRBJ2-2 TRBV5-1 - TGCGCCAGCAGCCCCCCAGGGGCCGGGGAGCTGTTTTTT CASSPPGAGELFF
few TRBJ2-7 TRBV4-3 TRBD1 TGCGCCAGCAGCCAAGCGGGACAGGGACGGTACGAGCAGTACTTC CASSQAGQGRYEQYF
- TRBJ2-1 TRBV12-3/TRBV12-4 - TGTGCCAGCAGTTTTGGGGCAAATGAGCAGTTCTTC CASSFGANEQFF
- TRBJ2-7 TRBV5-1 TRBD2 TGCGCCAGCAGCCTCGGGACTAGCGGAACCTACGAGCAGTACTTC CASSLGTSGTYEQYF
once TRBJ2-1 TRBV11-3 TRBD1 TGTGCCAGCAGCCCAAACGACAGGGCTTATGAGCAGTTCTTC CASSPNDRAYEQFF
- TRBJ1-1 TRBV6-2/TRBV6-3 - TGTGCCAGCAGTCGTGAATGGGGGGGGACTGAAGCTTTCTTT CASSREWGGTEAFF
- TRBJ2-7 TRBV5-1 TRBD1 TGCGCCAGCAGTTTACAGGGGGAATACGAGCAGTACTTC CASSLQGEYEQYF
- TRBJ1-2 TRBV3-1/TRBV3-2 - TGTGCCAGCAGCCAAGATCGGGGGGGCTACACCTTC CASSQDRGGYTF
- TRBJ2-1 TRBV4-2 TRBD2 TGTGCCAGCAGCCCTGGTGGTAGCGGGAGCGTGGATGAGCAGTTCTTC CASSPGGSGSVDEQFF
- TRBJ2-1 TRBV11-2 TRBD1 TGTGCCAGCAGCTTCGGACAGGGGAGCAATGAGCAGTTCTTC CASSFGQGSNEQFF
once TRBJ1-1 TRBV29-1 TRBD1 TGCAGCGTTGGGACAGGGGAAGACACTGAAGCTTTCTTT CSVGTGEDTEAFF
- TRBJ2-5 TRBV7-8 TRBD2 TGTGCCAGCAGCTTATCCCTAGCGGGAGGGCCTCAAGAGACCCAGTACTTC CASSLSLAGGPQETQYF
- TRBJ1-5 TRBV6-5 - TGTGCCAGCAGTCTAGACCGGGACACCTATCAGCCCCAGCATTTT CASSLDRDTYQPQHF
- TRBJ2-1 TRBV7-2 TRBD2 TGTGCCAGCAGTTTACTAGCGGGAGACAATGAGCAGTTCTTC CASSLLAGDNEQFF